The present entry profiles one T cell receptor beta chain with its context. The authors reverse transcribed about 0.5 to 1 ug RNA with random hexamers. The authors amplified TCR beta CDR3 across 54 Vbeta and 13 Jbeta using immunoSEQ multiplex PCR. MiXCR, run by TCRdb on the immunoSEQ multiplex PCR reads, gives a single entry per CDR3 protein. The sample has 120,000 to 150,000 distinct CDR3 sequences, roughly 94% seen once. The germline V and J ends were trimmed by 1 base and 6 bases, with 14 bases remaining between them. The CDR3 has 15 residues. CDR1 is SGHDN, CDR2 FVKESK, per germline. These data originate in a study of CD8 T cells in Susac syndrome.

The source material was CD4+ T cells from PBMCs. This chain uses TRBV14 with TRBJ2-3, with no clear D. The TCR was taken from a human donor in good health. CDR3 residues: CASSQVVYARDTQYF. CDR3 in DNA: TGTGCCAGCAGCCAAGTGGTCTACGCTCGGGATACGCAGTATTTT. The full variable domain, with the rest looked up from reference TRBV14 and TRBJ2-3, is EAGVTQFPSHSVIEKGQTVTLRCDPISGHDNLYWYRRVMGKEIKFLLHFVKESKQDESGMPNNRFLAERTGGTYSTLKVQPAELEDSGVYFCASSQVVYARDTQYFGPGTRLTVL.